These T cell receptor beta chains were read from a single sample in a study of blood T cell repertoires in COVID-19. Repertoires were generated with immunoSEQ multiplex PCR, while TCRdb's copy carries only in-frame clones and drops some. The sample shows 310,000 or so clones, around 86% of them seen only once. The sequenced material came from peripheral blood. These receptors all come from a man aged 45-60 years with active or convalescent COVID-19. CDR3s include the opening cysteine and the closing phenylalanine or tryptophan. A D gene is named only where the DNA matches it firmly. A clone size is listed for some rows: how often the clone was seen (once, few, many), or a class if it is expanded.

d_call j_call cdr3_length v_call clone_size cdr3_nt cdr3_aa
. TRBJ2-3 16 TRBV18 . TGTGCCAGCTCACCACAGGACACAGTAAGCTTAGATACGCAGTATTTT CASSPQDTVSLDTQYF
TRBD1 TRBJ1-1 13 TRBV29-1 . TGCAGCGTTGAGACAGGGGTTAACACTGAAGCTTTCTTT CSVETGVNTEAFF
TRBD1 TRBJ2-7 18 TRBV7-6 . TGTGCCAGCAGCTTAGAACCCCTAACAGGGGGCTTAACCTACGAGCAGTACTTC CASSLEPLTGGLTYEQYF
TRBD2 TRBJ2-7 14 TRBV5-1 once TGCGCCAGCAGCCCGGGACTAGCGAACTACGAGCAGTACTTC CASSPGLANYEQYF
. TRBJ1-2 13 TRBV28 . TGTGCCAGCAGGACAGGCCCTAACTATGGCTACACCTTC CASRTGPNYGYTF
TRBD1 TRBJ2-1 18 TRBV24-1 . TGTGCCACCAGTGATCCGGGACAGGGAAGTGGTAACTACAATGAGCAGTTCTTC CATSDPGQGSGNYNEQFF
. TRBJ1-2 15 TRBV29-1 . TGCAGCGTTGATCGGGAGGGGAAGGACTACTATGGCTACACCTTC CSVDREGKDYYGYTF
. TRBJ2-4 15 TRBV7-2 . TGTGCCAGCAGCTTAGGGGCGGGGCACAAAAACATTCAGTACTTC CASSLGAGHKNIQYF
TRBD1 TRBJ1-1 13 TRBV2 . TGTGCCAGCTATAGGGGACAGGGCGGTGAAGCTTTCTTT CASYRGQGGEAFF
. TRBJ1-2 10 TRBV29-1 few TGCAGCGTTGAGGTGGGAGAAGCCACCTTC CSVEVGEATF
. TRBJ1-5 12 TRBV7-9 . TGTGCCAGCTCGGGGGGGGCTAAGCCCCAGCATTTT CASSGGAKPQHF
TRBD1 TRBJ2-7 15 TRBV19 . TGTGCCAGTAGTTTAGGGACAGGGATTACCTACGAGCAGTACTTC CASSLGTGITYEQYF
. TRBJ2-7 15 TRBV6-6 . TGTGCCAGCAGTCTACCAGGCTCGAGTTTACAGATAAAAGATTTC CASSLPGSSLQIKDF
TRBD1 TRBJ2-7 15 TRBV5-1 . TGCGCCAGCAGAGGTGCGGGGACAGGACCCTACGAGCAGTACTTC CASRGAGTGPYEQYF
. TRBJ1-6 15 TRBV19 . TGTGCCAGTAGTATAGTACAGGGAAATAATTCACCCCTCCACTTT CASSIVQGNNSPLHF
TRBD1 TRBJ1-1 16 TRBV28 once TGTGCCAGCAGTCCACCACAGGGGTCTGCGAACACTGAAGCTTTCTTT CASSPPQGSANTEAFF
. TRBJ1-1 14 TRBV19 . TGTGCCAGTAGTATAGATCCAGCGGGCACTGAAGCTTTCTTT CASSIDPAGTEAFF
TRBD2 TRBJ2-7 12 TRBV28 once TGTGCCAGCAGTTTAGCGGGACTAAAGCAGTACTTC CASSLAGLKQYF